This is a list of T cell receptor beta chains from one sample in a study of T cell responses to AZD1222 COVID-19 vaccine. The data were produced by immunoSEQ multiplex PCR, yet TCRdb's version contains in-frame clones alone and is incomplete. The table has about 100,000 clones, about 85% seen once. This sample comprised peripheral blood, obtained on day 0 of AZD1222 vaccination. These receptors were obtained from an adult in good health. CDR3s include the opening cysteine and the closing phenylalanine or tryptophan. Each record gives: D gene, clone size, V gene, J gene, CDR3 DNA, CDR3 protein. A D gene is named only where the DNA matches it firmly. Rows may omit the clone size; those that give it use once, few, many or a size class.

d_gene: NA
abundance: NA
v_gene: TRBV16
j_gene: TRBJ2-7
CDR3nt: TGTGCCAGCAGCCAATCGATCACAGACTCCTACGAGCAGTACTTC
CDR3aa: CASSQSITDSYEQYF

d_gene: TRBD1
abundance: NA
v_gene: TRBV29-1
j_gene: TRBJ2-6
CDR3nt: TGCAGCGTCACGACAGGGGCAGTCTCTGGGGCCAACGTCCTGACTTTC
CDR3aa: CSVTTGAVSGANVLTF

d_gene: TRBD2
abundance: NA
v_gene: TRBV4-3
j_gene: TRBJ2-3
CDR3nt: TGCGCCAGCAGCCAAGATCGAGCGGGACTCGTGAATACGCAGTATTTT
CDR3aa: CASSQDRAGLVNTQYF

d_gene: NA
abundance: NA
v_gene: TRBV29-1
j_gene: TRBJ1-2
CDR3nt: TGCAGCGATGGGACGGATGATGGCTACACCTTC
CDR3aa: CSDGTDDGYTF

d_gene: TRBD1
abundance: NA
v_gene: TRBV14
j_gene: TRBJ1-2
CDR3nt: TGTGCCAGCAGTCTCCGACAGGGAAGGTGGGGCTACACCTTC
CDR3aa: CASSLRQGRWGYTF

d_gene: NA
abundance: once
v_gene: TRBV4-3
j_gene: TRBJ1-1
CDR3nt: TGCGCCAGCAGCCACTACCTGTGGGAAGGAGACACTGAAGCTTTCTTT
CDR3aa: CASSHYLWEGDTEAFF

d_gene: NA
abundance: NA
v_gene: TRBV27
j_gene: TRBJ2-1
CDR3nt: TGTGCCAGCAGTTTCTGGGGGGACGAGCAGTTCTTC
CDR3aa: CASSFWGDEQFF

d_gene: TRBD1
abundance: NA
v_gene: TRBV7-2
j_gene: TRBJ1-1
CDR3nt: TGTGCCAGCAGCTTATTTGCGACAGGGGATGAAGCTTTCTTT
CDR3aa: CASSLFATGDEAFF

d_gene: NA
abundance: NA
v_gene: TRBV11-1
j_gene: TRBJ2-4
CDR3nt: TGTGCCAGCAGCTTGGAGGGCAAAAACATTCAGTACTTC
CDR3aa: CASSLEGKNIQYF

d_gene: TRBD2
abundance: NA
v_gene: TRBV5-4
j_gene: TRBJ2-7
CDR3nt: TGTGCCAGCAGGTCCGGGACTAGCGTTTACGAGCAGTACTTC
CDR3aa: CASRSGTSVYEQYF

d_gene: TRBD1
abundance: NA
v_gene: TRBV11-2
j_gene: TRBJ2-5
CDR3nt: TGTGCCAGCAGCCAAGACAGGGGCCCGTGGACCCAGTACTTC
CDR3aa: CASSQDRGPWTQYF

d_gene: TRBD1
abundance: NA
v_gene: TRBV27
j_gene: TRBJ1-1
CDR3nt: TGTGCCAGCAGTCCCGACAGGGGAAGGACTGAAGCTTTCTTT
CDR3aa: CASSPDRGRTEAFF

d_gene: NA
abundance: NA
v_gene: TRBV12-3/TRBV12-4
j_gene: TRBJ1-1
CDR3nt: TGTGCCAGCAGTTCCCGACCTTCATGGGAAGCTTTCTTT
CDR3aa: CASSSRPSWEAFF